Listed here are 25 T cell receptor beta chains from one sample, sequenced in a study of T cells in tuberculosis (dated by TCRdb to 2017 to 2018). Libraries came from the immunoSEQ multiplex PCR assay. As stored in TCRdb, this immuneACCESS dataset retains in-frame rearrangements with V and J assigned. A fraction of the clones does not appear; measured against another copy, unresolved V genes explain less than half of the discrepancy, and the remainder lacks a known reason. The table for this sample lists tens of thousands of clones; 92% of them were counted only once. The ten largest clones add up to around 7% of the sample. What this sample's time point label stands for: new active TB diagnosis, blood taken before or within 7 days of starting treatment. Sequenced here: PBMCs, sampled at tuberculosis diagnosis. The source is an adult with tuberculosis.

CDR3 bases: TGCGCCAGCAGCGAAGGACAGGGGGGGAGAACTGAAGCTTTCTTT. Translation gives CASSEGQGGRTEAFF. This sequence joins TRBV5-1 and TRBJ1-1; 10 bases agree with TRBD1. The CDR3 totals 15 residues. In germline, CDR1 is SGHRS, CDR2 YFSETQ. V lost 4 bases to trimming and J lost 5 bases; unmatched junction nucleotides: 8.

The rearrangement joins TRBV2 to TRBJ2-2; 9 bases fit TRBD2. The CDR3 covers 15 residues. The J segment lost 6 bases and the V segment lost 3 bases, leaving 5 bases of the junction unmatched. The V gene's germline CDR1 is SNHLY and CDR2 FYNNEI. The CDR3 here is CASSETGLASGELFF. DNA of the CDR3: TGTGCCAGCAGTGAGACGGGACTAGCCTCCGGGGAGCTGTTTTTT.

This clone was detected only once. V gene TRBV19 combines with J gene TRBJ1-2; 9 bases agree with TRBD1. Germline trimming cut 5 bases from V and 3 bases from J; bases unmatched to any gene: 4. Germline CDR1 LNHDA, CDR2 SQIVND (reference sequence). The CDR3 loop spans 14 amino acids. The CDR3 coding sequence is TGTGCCAGTAGTTCCGGGACAGGGTACTATGGCTACACCTTC. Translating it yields CASSSGTGYYGYTF.

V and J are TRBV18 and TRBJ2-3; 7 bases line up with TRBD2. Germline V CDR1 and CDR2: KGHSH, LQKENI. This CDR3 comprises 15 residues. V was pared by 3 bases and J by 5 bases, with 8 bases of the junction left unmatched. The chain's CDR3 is CASSPAAGARDTQYF. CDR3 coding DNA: TGTGCCAGCTCACCCGCCGCGGGAGCGCGAGATACGCAGTATTTT.

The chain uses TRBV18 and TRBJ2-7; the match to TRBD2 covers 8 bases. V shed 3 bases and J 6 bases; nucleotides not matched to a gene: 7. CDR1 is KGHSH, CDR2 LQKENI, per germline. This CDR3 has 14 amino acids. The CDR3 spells CASSPGLAPSEQYF. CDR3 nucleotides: TGTGCCAGCTCACCTGGACTAGCTCCCAGCGAGCAGTACTTC.

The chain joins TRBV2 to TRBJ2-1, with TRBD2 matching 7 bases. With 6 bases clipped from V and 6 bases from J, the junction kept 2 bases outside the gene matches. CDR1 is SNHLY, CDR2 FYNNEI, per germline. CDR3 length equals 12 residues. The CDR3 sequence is CASRGLRNEQFF. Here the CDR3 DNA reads TGTGCCAGCAGGGGACTACGCAATGAGCAGTTCTTC.

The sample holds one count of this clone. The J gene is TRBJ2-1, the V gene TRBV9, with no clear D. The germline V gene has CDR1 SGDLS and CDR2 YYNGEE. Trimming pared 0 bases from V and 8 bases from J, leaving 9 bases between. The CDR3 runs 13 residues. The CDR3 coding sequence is TGTGCCAGCAGCGTAGGGCCCCCCGATGAGCAGTTCTTC. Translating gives CASSVGPPDEQFF.

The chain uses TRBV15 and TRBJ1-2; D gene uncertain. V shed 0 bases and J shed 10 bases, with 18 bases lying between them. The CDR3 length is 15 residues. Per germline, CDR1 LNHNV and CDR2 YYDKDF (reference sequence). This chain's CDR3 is CATSRDDNFLSDYTF. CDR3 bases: TGTGCCACCAGCAGAGATGATAACTTCCTGTCTGACTACACCTTC.

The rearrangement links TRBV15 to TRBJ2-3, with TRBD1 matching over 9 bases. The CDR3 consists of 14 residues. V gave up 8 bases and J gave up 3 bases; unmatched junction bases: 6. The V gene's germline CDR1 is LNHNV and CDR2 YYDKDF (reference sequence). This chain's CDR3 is CATVRDRATDTQYF. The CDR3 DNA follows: TGTGCCACCGTCCGGGACAGGGCGACAGATACGCAGTATTTT.

CDR3 loop: CASSSGTGDIYNSPLHF. The DNA of the CDR3 is TGCGCCAGCAGTTCCGGGACAGGGGATATCTATAATTCACCCCTCCACTTT. V gene TRBV4-1 combines with J gene TRBJ1-6, with 10 bases identical to TRBD1. This CDR3 has 17 amino acids. From germline, CDR1 is MGHRA and CDR2 YSYEKL. V trimming: 6 bases; J trimming: 3 bases; junction bases outside the gene matches: 8.

CDR3 sequence: CASSLVGGRSFYEQYF. The CDR3 DNA reads TGTGCCAGCAGCTTAGTTGGAGGCAGAAGCTTCTACGAGCAGTACTTC. The chain couples TRBV7-2 to TRBJ2-7; perhaps TRBD2 as D (5 bases). CDR1 SGHTA and CDR2 FQGNSA come from the germline V gene. V lost 1 base and J lost 3, with 16 bases in between. The CDR3 covers 16 residues.

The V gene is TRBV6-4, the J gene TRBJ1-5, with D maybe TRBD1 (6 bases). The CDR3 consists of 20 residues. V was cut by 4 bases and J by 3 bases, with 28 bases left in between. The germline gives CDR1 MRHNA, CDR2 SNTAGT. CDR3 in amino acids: CASSVTVGGPLHLHNQPQHF. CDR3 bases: TGTGCCAGCAGTGTTACTGTCGGGGGGCCTCTCCACCTTCACAATCAGCCCCAGCATTTT.

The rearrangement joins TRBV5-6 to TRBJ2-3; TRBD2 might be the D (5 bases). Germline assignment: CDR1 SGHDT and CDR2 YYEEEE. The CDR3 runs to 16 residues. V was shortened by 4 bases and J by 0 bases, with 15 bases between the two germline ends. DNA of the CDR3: TGTGCCAGCAGCAAAGTTCGGAAGCGGAGCACAGATACGCAGTATTTT. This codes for CASSKVRKRSTDTQYF.

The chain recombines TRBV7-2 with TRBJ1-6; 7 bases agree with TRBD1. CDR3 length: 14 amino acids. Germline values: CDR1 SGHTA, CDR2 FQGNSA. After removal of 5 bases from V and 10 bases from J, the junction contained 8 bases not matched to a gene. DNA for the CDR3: TGTGCCAGCAGCGGGAGGACAGGTACCTCACCCCTCCACTTT. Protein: CASSGRTGTSPLHF.

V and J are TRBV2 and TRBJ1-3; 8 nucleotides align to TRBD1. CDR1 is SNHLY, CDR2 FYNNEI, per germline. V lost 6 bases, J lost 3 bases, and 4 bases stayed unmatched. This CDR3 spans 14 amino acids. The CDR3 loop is CASRDRVGGNTIYF. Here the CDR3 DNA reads TGTGCCAGCAGGGACAGGGTGGGTGGAAACACCATATATTTT.

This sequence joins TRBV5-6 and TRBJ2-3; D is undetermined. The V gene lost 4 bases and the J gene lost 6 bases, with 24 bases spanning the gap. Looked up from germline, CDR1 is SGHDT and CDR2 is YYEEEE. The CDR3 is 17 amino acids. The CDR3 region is CASSPRMGGSPWDTQYF. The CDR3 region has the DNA TGTGCCAGCAGCCCCAGGATGGGTGGATCACCGTGGGATACGCAGTATTTT.

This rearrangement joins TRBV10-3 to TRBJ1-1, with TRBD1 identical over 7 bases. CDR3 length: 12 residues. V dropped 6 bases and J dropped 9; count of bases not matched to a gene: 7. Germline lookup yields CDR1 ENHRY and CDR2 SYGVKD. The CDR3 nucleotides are TGTGCCATCAGAGACAGGGAATCGAAAGCTTTCTTT. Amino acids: CAIRDRESKAFF.

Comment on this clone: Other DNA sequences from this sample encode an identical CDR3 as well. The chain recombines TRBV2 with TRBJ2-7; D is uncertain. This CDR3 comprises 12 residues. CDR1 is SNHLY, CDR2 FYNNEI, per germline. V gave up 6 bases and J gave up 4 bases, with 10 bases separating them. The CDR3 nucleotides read TGTGCCAGCAGCGTTACAGCTTACGAGCAGTACTTC. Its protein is CASSVTAYEQYF.

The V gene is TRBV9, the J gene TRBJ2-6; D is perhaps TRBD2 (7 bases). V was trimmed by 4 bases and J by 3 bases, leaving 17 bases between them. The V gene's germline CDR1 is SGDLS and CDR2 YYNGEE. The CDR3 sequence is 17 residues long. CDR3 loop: CASSPWGGAGGANVLTF. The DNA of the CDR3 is TGTGCCAGCAGCCCATGGGGGGGCGCGGGTGGGGCCAACGTCCTGACTTTC.

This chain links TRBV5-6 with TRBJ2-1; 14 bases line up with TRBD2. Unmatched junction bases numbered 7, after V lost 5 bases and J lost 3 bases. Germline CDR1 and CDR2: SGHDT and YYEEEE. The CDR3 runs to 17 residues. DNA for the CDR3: TGTGCCAGCAGGACCGGGACTAGCGGGGGATACTACAATGAGCAGTTCTTC. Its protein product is CASRTGTSGGYYNEQFF.

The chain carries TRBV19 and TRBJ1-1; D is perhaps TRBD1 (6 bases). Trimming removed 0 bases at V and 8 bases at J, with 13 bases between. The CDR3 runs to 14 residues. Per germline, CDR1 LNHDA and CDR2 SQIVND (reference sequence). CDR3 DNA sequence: TGTGCCAGTAGTATAGATGCAGGGGCCCCAGAAGCTTTCTTT. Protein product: CASSIDAGAPEAFF.

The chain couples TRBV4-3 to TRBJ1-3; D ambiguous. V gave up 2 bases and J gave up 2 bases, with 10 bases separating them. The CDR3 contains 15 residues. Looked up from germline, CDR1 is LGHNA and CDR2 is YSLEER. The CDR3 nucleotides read TGCGCCAGCAGCCAAATTCCCGAGACTGGAAACACCATATATTTT. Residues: CASSQIPETGNTIYF.

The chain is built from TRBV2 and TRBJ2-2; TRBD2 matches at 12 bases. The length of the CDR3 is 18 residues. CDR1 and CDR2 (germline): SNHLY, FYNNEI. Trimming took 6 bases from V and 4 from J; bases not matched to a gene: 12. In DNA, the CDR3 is TGTGCCAGCAGGGGACTAGCGGGCCGGGGGGGCGGCACCGGGGAGCTGTTTTTT. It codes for CASRGLAGRGGGTGELFF.

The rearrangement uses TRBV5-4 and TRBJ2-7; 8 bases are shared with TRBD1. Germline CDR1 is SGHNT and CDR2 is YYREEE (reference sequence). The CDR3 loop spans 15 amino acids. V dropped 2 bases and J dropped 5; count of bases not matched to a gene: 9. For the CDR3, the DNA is TGTGCCAGCAGCTTACAGGGGGTTTCGGGCCACGAGCAGTACTTC. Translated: CASSLQGVSGHEQYF.

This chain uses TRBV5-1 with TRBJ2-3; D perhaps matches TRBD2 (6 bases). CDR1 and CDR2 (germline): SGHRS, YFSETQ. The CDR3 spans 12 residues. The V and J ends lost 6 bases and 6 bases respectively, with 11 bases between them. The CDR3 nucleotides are TGCGCCAGCACCCTAGCGCCGGATACGCAGTATTTT. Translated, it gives CASTLAPDTQYF.